This TCR beta chain derives from a study of spatial heterogeneity in lung cancer (dated by TCRdb to between 2019 and 2020). General notes on the study: The donors were approximately 70 patients from the lung TRACERx cohort who had early-stage, untreated non-small cell lung cancer. At surgery, over 200 tumor regions, almost 65 matched nontumor lung samples and 50 to 60 PBMC samples were TCR-sequenced for both alpha and beta chains. In non-small cell lung cancer, the study made a quantitative comparison of TCR alpha and beta repertoires among multiple tumor regions, matched nontumor lung and blood. Follow-up PBMC samples were sequenced whenever the samples were available, and the median time to follow-up was two to three years after resection. In the raw uncorrected reads, each unique combination of TCR and UMI appeared on average more than ten times. Beta-chain transcripts were consistently detected in greater numbers than alpha-chain transcripts, which likely reflected higher beta-chain transcript abundance. TCR repertoire features were related to nonsynonymous mutation counts determined by whole-exome sequencing of tumor tissue.

Taken from cysteine to phenylalanine, the CDR3 has 14 residues. Only the CDR3 DNA stays, 42 bases, in frame from base 1. CDR1 and CDR2 (LGHDT, YNNKEL) derive from the germline V gene (reference sequence). Germline trimming amounts to 5 bases on V and 7 bases on J, with 7 as the count of junction bases outside the gene matches. Paper-wide results and their limitations: Additional single-cell paired TCR alpha and beta sequencing was considered necessary to confirm, at a functional level, the hypothesis that regional TCRs recognize regional mutations. Only 14 patients were included in comparisons of baseline and follow-up blood repertoires. Ubiquitous expanded tumor TCRs showed up in blood more often at tumor resection than at routine follow-up.

Sample time point, as interpreted from the label and publication: blood at routine non-recurrence follow-up after resection. Whole RNA extracted from tumor and nontumor lung tissue, or from cryopreserved PBMC samples, was used for TCR sequencing without cell sorting. Patients were selected for TCR sequencing only if sufficient RNA was available from at least two tumor regions. In regard to this clonotype: The clone's antigen remains unknown. Per-base quality was not reported, and no clone a single base away is much larger than it.

Libraries were built with 5' RACE. Sequencing used a NextSeq 500. To allow correction of PCR and sequencing errors, the TCR library protocol tagged every TCR cDNA molecule with a unique molecular identifier. On the authors' methods: TCR identification, UMI-based error correction and CDR3 extraction were performed with Decombinator tools. Expanded TCRs were defined as those above a frequency of 2 per 1,000, corresponding to the top 1% of the tumor frequency distribution. Renyi diversity was calculated using the R vegan package after each repertoire was subsampled 100 times to 5,000 TCRs. CDR3 similarity networks were built from amino acid triplet string-kernel similarity, with CDR3s being connected when pairwise similarity was above 0.82. TCRdb redid the processing of the public reads, applying fastp at Q25 and MiXCR, and retained in-frame beta chains. CDR3 protein duplicates are merged, each entry listing the most common genes and DNA. None of the V and J calls come from the authors' own analysis; TCRdb made them. A total of approximately 70,000 distinct CDR3 sequences appear in this sample, around 8.9% of them only once. The ten largest account for approximately 2% of the sample.

The source material was PBMCs, sampled at follow-up. This receptor chain uses TRBV3-1 and TRBJ1-5, with 8 middle bases fitting TRBD1. This receptor was identified in a female donor with early-stage non-small cell lung cancer. The DNA sequence reads TGTGCCAGCAGCTACGGACAGGGTGAACAGCCCCAGCATTTT. Its protein product is CASSYGQGEQPQHF.